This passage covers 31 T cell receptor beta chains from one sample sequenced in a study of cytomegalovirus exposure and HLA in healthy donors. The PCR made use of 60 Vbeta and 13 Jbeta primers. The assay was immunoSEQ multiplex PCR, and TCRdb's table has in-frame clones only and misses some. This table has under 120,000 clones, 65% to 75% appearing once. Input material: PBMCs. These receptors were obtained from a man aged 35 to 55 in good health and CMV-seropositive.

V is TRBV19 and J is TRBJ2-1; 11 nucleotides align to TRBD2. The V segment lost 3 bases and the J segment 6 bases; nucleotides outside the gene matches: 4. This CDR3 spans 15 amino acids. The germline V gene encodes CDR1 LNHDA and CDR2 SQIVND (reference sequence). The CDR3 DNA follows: TGTGCCAGTAGTATGGGGACTAGCGGATTCAATGAGCAGTTCTTC. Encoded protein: CASSMGTSGFNEQFF.

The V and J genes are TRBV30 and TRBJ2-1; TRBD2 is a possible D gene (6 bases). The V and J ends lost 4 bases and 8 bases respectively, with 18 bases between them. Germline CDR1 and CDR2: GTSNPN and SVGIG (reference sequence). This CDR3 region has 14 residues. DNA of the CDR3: TGTGCCTGGATTGGGGGGAATGGGGTTGATGAGCAGTTCTTC. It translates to CAWIGGNGVDEQFF.

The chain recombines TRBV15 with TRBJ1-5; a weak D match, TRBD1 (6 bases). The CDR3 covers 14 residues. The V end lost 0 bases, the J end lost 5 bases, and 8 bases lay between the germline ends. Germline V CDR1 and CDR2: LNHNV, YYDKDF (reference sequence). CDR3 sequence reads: CATSREQGDQPQHF. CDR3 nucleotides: TGTGCCACCAGCAGAGAACAGGGCGATCAGCCCCAGCATTTT.

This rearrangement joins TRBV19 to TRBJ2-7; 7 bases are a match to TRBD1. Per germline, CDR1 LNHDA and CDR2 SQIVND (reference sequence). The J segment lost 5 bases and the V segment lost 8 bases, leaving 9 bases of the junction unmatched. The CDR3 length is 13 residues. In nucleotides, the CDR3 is TGTGCCAGTTCAAACACAGGGGTCCACGAGCAGTACTTC. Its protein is CASSNTGVHEQYF.

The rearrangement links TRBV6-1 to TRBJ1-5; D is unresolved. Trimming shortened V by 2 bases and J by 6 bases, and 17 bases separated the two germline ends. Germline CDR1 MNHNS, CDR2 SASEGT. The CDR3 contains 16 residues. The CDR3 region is CASSESVLAGRQPQHF. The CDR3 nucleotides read TGTGCCAGCAGTGAATCTGTTCTTGCGGGCCGTCAGCCCCAGCATTTT.

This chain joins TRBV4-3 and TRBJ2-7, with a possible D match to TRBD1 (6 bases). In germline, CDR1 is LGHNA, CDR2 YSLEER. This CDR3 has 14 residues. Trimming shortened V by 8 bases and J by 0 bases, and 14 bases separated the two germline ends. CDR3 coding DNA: TGCGCCAGCCGGAAGGACAGTCTCTCCTACGAGCAGTACTTC. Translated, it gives CASRKDSLSYEQYF.

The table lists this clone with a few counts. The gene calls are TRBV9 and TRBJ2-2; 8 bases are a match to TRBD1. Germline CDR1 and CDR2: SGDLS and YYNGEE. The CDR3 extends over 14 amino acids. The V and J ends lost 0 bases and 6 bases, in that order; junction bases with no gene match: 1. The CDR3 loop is CASSVETGAGELFF. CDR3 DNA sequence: TGTGCCAGCAGCGTAGAGACAGGGGCCGGGGAGCTGTTTTTT.

CDR3 region: CAWSSKSGSSYNEQFF. CDR3 coding DNA: TGTGCCTGGAGTTCGAAATCGGGAAGCTCCTACAATGAGCAGTTCTTC. This chain uses TRBV30 with TRBJ2-1; TRBD2 might be the D (5 bases). Deletions cut 2 bases from V and 0 bases from J, with 14 bases between. This CDR3 spans 16 amino acids. CDR1 and CDR2 from the germline V gene are GTSNPN and SVGIG (reference sequence).

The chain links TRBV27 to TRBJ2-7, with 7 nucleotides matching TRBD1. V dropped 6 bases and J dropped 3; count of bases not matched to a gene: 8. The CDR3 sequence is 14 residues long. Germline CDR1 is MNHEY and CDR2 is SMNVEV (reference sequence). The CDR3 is CASRPGGMGYEQYV. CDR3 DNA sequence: TGTGCCAGCAGACCAGGGGGAATGGGCTACGAGCAGTACGTC.

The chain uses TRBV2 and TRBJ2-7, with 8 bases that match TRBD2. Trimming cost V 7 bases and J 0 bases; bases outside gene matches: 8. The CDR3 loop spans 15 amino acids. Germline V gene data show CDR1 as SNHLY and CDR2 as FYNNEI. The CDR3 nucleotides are TGTGCCAGCACGGAGCTAGCGGGCAGCTCCTACGAGCAGTACGTC. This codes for CASTELAGSSYEQYV.

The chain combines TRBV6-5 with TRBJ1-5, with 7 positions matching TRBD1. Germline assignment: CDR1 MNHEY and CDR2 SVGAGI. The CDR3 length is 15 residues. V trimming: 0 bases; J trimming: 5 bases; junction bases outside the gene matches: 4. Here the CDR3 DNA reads TGTGCCAGCAGTTACTCGCCAGGGGGGCATCAGCCCCAGCATTTT. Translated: CASSYSPGGHQPQHF.

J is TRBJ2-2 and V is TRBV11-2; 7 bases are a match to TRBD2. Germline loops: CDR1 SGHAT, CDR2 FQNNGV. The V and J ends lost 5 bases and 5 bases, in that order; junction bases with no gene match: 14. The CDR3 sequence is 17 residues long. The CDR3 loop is CASSGPGTTYLTGELFF. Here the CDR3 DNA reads TGTGCCAGCAGCGGTCCCGGGACTACCTACCTGACCGGGGAGCTGTTTTTT. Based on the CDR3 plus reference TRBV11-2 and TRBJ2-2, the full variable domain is EAGVAQSPRYKIIEKRQSVAFWCNPISGHATLYWYQQILGQGPKLLIQFQNNGVVDDSQLPKDRFSAERLKGVDSTLKIQPAKLEDSAVYLCASSGPGTTYLTGELFFGEGSRLTVL.

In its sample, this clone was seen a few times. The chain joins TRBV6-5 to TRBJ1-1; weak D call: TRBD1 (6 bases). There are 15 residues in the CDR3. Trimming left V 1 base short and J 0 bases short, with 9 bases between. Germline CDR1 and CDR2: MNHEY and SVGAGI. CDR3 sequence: CASSYLTGLNTEAFF. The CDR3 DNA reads TGTGCCAGCAGTTACTTGACAGGATTGAACACTGAAGCTTTCTTT.

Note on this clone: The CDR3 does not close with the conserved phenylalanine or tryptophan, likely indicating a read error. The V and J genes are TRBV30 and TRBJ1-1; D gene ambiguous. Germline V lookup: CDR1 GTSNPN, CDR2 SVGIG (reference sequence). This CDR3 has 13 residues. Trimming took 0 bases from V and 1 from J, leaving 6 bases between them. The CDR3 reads CAWSVQRNTEAFV. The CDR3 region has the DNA TGTGCCTGGAGTGTTCAGCGGAACACTGAAGCTTTCGTT.

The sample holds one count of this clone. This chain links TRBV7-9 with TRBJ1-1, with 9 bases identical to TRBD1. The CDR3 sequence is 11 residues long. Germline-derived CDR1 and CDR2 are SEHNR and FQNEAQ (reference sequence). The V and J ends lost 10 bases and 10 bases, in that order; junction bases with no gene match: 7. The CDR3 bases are TGTGCCATCGGACAGGGGTCGGGAGCTTTCTTT. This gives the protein CAIGQGSGAFF.

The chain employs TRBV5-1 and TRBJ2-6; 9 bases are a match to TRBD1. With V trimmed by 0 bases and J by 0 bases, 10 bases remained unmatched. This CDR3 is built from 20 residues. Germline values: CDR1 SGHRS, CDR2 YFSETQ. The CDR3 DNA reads TGCGCCAGCAGCTTGGGGCCCAACAGGGGGCCCGGCTCTGGGGCCAACGTCCTGACTTTC. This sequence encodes CASSLGPNRGPGSGANVLTF.

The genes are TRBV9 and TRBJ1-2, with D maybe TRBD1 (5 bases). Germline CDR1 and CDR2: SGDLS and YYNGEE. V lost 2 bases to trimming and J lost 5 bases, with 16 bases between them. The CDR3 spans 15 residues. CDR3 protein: CASSVGTGDGYGYTF. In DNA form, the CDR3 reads TGTGCCAGCAGCGTGGGAACAGGAGACGGGTATGGCTACACCTTC.

CDR3 sequence (DNA): TGTGCCAGCACACTGGACAGGGCCACTAACTATGGCTACACCTTC. Translation gives CASTLDRATNYGYTF. The chain is built from TRBV28 and TRBJ1-2, with TRBD1 matching over 8 bases. The germline V gene has CDR1 MDHEN and CDR2 SYDVKM. The V gene end was trimmed by 7 bases and the J gene end by 0 bases; junction bases not matched to a gene: 7. There are 15 residues in the CDR3.

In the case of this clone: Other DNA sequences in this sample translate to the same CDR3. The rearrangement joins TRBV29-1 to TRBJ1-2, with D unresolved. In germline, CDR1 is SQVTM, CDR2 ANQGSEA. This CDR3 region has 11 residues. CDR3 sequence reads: CSAEGGSDYTF. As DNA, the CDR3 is TGCAGTGCTGAAGGCGGGTCCGACTACACCTTC.

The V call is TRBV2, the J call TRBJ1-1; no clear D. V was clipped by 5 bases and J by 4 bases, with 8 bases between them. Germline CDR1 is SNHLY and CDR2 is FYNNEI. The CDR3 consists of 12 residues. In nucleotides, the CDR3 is TGTGCCAGCAGTCGGGATTCCACTGAAGCTTTCTTT. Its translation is CASSRDSTEAFF.

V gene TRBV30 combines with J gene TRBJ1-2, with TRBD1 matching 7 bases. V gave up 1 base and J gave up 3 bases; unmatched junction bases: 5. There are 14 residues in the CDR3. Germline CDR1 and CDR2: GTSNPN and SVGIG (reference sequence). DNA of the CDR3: TGTGCCTGGAGTGGAGGCAGGGGGGACTATGGCTACACCTTC. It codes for CAWSGGRGDYGYTF.

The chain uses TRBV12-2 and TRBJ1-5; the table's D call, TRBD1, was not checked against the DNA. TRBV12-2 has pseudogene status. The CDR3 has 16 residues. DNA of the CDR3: TGTGCAAGTCGCTTAGGGTTCAGGGGAGGCAATCAGCCCCAGCATTTT. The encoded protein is CASRLGFRGGNQPQHF.

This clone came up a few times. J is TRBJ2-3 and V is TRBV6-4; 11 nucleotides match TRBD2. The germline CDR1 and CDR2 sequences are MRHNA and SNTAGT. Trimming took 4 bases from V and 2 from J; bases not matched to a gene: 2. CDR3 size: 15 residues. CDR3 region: CASSVSGRATDTQYF. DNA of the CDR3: TGTGCCAGCAGTGTTAGCGGGAGGGCCACAGATACGCAGTATTTT.

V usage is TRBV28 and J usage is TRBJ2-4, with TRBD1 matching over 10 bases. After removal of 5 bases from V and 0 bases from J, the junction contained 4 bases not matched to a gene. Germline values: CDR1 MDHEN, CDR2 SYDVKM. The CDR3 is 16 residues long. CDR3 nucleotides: TGTGCCAGCAGTCAGAGGACAGGGGGAGCCAAAAACATTCAGTACTTC. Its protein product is CASSQRTGGAKNIQYF.

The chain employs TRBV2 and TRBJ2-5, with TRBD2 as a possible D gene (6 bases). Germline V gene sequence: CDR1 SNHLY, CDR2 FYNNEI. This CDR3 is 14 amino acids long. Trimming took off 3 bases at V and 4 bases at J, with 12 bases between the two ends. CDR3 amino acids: CASSEGGGGETQYF. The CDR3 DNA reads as TGTGCCAGCAGTGAGGGGGGAGGAGGAGAGACCCAGTACTTC.

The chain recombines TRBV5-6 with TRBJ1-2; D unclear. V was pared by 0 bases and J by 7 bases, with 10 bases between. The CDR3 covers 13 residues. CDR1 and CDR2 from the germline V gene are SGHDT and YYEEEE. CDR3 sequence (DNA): TGTGCCAGCAGCTTGGCCCGGTTCGGTGGCTACACCTTC. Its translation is CASSLARFGGYTF.

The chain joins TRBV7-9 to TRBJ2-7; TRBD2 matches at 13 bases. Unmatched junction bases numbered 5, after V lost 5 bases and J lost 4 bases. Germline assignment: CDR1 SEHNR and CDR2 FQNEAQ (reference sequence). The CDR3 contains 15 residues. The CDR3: CASSDGTSGKYEQYF. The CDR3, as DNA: TGTGCCAGCAGCGATGGGACTAGCGGGAAGTACGAGCAGTACTTC. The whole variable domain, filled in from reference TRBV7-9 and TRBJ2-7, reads DTGVSQNPRHKITKRGQNVTFRCDPISEHNRLYWYRQTLGQGPEFLTYFQNEAQLEKSRLLSDRFSAERPKGSFSTLEIQRTEQGDSAMYLCASSDGTSGKYEQYFGPGTRLTVT.

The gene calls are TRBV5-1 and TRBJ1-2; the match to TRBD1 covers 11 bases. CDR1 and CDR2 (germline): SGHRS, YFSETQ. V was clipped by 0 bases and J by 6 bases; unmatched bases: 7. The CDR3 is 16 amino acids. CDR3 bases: TGCGCCAGCAGCTTGGAACCGGGACAGGGGGTTAATGGCTACACCTTC. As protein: CASSLEPGQGVNGYTF.

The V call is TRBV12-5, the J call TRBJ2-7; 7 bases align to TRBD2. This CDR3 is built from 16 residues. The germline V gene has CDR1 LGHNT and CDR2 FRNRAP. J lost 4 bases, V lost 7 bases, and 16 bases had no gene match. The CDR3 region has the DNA TGTGCTAGTGCCCTGGGCACTGGCGGGAGCTCGTACGAGCAGTACTTC. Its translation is CASALGTGGSSYEQYF. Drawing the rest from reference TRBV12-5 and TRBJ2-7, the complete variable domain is DARVTQTPRHKVTEMGQEVTMRCQPILGHNTVFWYRQTMMQGLELLAYFRNRAPLDDSGMPKDRFSAEMPDATLATLKIQPSEPRDSAVYFCASALGTGGSSYEQYFGPGTRLTVT.

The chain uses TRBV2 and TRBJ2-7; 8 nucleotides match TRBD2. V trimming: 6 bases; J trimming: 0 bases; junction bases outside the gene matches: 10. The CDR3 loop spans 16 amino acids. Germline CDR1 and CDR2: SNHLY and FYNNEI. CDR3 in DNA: TGTGCCAGCAGGTGGGATGATAGCGGGGCCTCCTACGAGCAGTACGTC. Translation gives CASRWDDSGASYEQYV.

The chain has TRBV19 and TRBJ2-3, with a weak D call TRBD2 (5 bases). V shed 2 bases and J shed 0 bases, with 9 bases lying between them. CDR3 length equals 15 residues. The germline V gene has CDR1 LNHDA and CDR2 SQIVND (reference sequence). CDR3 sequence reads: CASSIIRTSTDTQYF. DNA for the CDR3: TGTGCCAGTAGTATAATAAGGACTAGCACAGATACGCAGTATTTT.